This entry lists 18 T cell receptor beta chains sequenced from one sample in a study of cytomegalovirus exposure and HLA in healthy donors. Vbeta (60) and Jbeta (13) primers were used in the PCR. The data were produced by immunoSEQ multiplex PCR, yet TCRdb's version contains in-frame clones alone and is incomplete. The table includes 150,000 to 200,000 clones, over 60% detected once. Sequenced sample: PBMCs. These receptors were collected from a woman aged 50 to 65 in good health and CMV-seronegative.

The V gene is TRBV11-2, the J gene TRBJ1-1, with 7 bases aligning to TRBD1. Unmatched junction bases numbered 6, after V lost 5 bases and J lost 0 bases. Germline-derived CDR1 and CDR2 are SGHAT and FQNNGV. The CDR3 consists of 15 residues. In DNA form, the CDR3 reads TGTGCCAGCAGCACAAGGACAGGAATGAACACTGAAGCTTTCTTT. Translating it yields CASSTRTGMNTEAFF.

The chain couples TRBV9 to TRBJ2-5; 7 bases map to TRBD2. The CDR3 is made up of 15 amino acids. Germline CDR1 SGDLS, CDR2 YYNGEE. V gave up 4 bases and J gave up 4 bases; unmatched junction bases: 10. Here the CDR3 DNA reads TGTGCCAGCAGCCCCCAATCGGGAGGAGGAGAGACCCAGTACTTC. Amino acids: CASSPQSGGGETQYF.

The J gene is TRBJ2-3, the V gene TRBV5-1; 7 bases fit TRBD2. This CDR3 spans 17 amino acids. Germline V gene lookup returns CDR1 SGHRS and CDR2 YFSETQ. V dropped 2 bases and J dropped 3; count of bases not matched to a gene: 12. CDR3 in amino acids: CASSFWGGGGITDTQYF. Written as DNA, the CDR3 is TGCGCCAGCAGCTTTTGGGGCGGCGGGGGAATTACAGATACGCAGTATTTT.

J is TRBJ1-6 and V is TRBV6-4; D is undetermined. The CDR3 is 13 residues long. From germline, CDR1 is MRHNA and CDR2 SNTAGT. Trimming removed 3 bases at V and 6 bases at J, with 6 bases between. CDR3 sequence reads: CASSEGSNSPLHF. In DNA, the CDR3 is TGTGCCAGCAGTGAGGGCAGTAATTCACCCCTCCACTTT.

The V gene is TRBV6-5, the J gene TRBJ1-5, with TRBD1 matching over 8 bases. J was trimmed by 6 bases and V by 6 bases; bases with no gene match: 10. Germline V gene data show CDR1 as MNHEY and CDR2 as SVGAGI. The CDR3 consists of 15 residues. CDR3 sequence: CASSPDRVSSQPQHF. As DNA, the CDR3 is TGTGCCAGCAGCCCGGACAGGGTCAGTAGTCAGCCCCAGCATTTT.

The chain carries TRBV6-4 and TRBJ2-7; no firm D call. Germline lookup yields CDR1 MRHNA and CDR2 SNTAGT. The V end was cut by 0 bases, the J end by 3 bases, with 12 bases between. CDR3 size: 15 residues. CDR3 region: CASSDSKFRDYEQYF. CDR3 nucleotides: TGTGCCAGCAGTGACTCGAAGTTCCGAGACTACGAGCAGTACTTC.

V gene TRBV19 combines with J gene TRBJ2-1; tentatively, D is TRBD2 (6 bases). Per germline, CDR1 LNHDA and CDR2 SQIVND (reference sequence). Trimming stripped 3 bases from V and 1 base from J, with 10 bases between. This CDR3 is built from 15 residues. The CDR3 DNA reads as TGTGCCAGTAGTATCTCAGGGAGGTCCTACAATGAGCAGTTCTTC. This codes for CASSISGRSYNEQFF.

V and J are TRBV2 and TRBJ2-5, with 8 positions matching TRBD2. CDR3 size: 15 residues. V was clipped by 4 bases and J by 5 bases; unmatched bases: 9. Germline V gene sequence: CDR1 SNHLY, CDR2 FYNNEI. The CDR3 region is CASSVESGGVETQYF. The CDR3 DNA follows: TGTGCCAGCAGTGTGGAAAGCGGGGGTGTGGAGACCCAGTACTTC.

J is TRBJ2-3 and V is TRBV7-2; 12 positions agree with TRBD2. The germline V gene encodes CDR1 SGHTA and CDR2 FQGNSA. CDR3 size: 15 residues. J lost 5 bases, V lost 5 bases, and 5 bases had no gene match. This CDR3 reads CASSPGLAGLDTQYF. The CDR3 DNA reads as TGTGCCAGCAGCCCGGGACTAGCGGGCTTAGATACGCAGTATTTT.

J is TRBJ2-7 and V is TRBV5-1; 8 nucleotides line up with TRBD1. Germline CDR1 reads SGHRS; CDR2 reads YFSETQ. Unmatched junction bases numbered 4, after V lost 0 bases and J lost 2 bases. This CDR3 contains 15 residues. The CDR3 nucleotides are TGCGCCAGCAGCTTGGAGACAGGGGCCGCCTACGAGCAGTACTTC. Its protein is CASSLETGAAYEQYF. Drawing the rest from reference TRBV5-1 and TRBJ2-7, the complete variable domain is KAGVTQTPRYLIKTRGQQVTLSCSPISGHRSVSWYQQTPGQGLQFLFEYFSETQRNKGNFPGRFSGRQFSNSRSEMNVSTLELGDSALYLCASSLETGAAYEQYFGPGTRLTVT.

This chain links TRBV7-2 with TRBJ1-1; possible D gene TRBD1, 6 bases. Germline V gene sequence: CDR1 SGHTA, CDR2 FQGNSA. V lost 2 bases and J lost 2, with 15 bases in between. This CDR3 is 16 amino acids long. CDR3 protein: CASSLSGGAANTEAFF. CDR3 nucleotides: TGTGCCAGCAGCTTAAGTGGGGGGGCAGCCAACACTGAAGCTTTCTTT.

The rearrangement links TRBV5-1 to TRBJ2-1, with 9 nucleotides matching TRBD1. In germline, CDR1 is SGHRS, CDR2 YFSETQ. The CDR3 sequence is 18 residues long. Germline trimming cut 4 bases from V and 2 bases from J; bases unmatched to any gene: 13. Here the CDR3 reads CASSPRLQTGGAYNEQFF. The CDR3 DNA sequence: TGCGCCAGCAGCCCCCGCCTTCAGACAGGGGGTGCCTACAATGAGCAGTTCTTC.

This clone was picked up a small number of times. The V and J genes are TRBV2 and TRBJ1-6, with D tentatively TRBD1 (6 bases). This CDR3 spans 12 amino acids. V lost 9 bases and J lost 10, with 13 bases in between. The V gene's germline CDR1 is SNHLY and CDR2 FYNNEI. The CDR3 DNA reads TGTGCCAGTTATACAGGGTACTCACCCCTCCACTTT. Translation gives CASYTGYSPLHF.

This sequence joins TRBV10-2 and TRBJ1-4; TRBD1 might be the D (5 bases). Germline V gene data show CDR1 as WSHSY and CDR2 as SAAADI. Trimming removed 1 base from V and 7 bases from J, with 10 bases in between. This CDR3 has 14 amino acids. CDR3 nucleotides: TGCGCCAGCAGTGAGTGGGGCTTCAGTGAAAAACTGTTTTTT. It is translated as CASSEWGFSEKLFF.

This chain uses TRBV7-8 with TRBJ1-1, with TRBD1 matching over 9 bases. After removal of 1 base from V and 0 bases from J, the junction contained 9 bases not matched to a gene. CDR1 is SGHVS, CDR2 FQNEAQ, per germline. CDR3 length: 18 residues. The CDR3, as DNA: TGTGCCAGCAGCTTAGATTGGGGACAGGGATTAATGAACACTGAAGCTTTCTTT. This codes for CASSLDWGQGLMNTEAFF.

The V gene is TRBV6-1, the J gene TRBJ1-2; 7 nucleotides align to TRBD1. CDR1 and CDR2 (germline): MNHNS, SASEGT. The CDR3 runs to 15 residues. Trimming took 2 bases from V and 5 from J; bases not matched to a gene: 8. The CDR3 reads CASSESLGQAYGYTF. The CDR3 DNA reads TGTGCCAGCAGTGAAAGCCTCGGACAGGCTTATGGCTACACCTTC.

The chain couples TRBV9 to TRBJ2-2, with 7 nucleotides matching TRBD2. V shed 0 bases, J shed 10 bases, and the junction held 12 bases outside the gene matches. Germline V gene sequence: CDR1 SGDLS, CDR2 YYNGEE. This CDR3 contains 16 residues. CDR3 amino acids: CASSVDGRTALSELFF. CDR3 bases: TGTGCCAGCAGCGTAGACGGGAGGACCGCCTTGTCGGAGCTGTTTTTT.

In DNA form, the CDR3 reads TGTGCCTGGAACTCCGCCTGGAACAGGCAAATGTCCCCCGGGGAGCTGTTTTTT. It specifies CAWNSAWNRQMSPGELFF. The chain carries TRBV30 and TRBJ2-2, with D possibly TRBD1 on 5 matching bases. The V gene's germline CDR1 is GTSNPN and CDR2 SVGIG (reference sequence). This CDR3 has 18 amino acids. V gave up 4 bases and J gave up 6 bases, with 27 bases separating them.